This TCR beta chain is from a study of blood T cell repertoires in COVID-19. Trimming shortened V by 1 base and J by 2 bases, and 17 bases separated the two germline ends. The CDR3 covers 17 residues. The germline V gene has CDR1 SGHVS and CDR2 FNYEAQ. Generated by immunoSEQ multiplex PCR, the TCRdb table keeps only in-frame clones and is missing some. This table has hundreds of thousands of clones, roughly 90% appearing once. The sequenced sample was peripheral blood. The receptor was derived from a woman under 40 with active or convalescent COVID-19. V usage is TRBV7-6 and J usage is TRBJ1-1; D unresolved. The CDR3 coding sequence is TGTGCCAGCAGCTTAGAAGGTTCCCACAGATTTAACACTGAAGCTTTCTTT. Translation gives CASSLEGSHRFNTEAFF.